One T cell receptor (beta chain) is described in this entry. As yet, its antigen is unknown. The CDR3 runs 16 residues. Per germline, CDR1 SGHVS and CDR2 FQNEAQ. Trimming removed 5 bases at V and 0 bases at J, with 14 bases between. This record belongs to a study of PD-1 blockade in classical Hodgkin lymphoma. The sample's time point: cycle 4 day 1 (C4D1), after five to seven weeks of nivolumab. The patients all showed relapse after autologous stem cell transplantation, while their brentuximab vedotin exposure varied. Isolation of CD4+ T cells from thawed PBMCs was performed by magnetic negative selection. The study recorded best responses of complete response, partial response or progressive disease. Assay: immunoSEQ multiplex PCR; the TCRdb copy retains only in-frame clones and omits some. The table includes 20,000 to 25,000 clones, over 75% detected once. General study results and limits: At baseline, newly diagnosed patients reportedly showed less TCR diversity than healthy donors. Nivolumab initiation under 1 year post-ASCT meant exclusion. Prior to therapy, complete responders displayed diversity much like that of newly diagnosed patients.

The genes are TRBV7-8 and TRBJ1-5; the D gene is possibly TRBD1 (6 bases). This sequence originates from a human donor with classical Hodgkin lymphoma. Source: CD4+ T cells from blood, taken before the fourth cycle of nivolumab. The CDR3 DNA follows: TGTGCCAGCAGCCCTTGGGGGGGCTATAGCAATCAGCCCCAGCATTTT. This encodes CASSPWGGYSNQPQHF.